The present T cell receptor beta chain was sequenced within a study of breast tumors, draining lymph nodes, adjacent tissues. Samples came from axillary lymph nodes draining the breast cancer. Germline V lookup: CDR1 SGHDN, CDR2 FVKESK. The CDR3 covers 16 residues. V was pared by 0 bases and J by 0 bases, with 11 bases between. TCRdb analysed the multiplex PCR reads with MiXCR anew, one entry per CDR3 protein. The sample lists fewer than 200,000 distinct CDR3 sequences; 30% to 40% were seen once. Overall study results and limits: Compared with lymph nodes, tumors were less diverse; compared with nontumor tissue, more. Compared with basal-like, luminal-like tumors shared significantly more repertoire with nontumor tissue.

This clonotype was observed at least ten times. No antigen is known for it. Specimen: axillary lymph node tissue. This chain joins TRBV14 and TRBJ1-2; D might be TRBD1 (5 bases). The receptor's source is a female donor with breast cancer. Some clones in this sample may be carry-over from other donors' samples. The CDR3 is CASSQEWGRPNYGYTF. The CDR3 DNA is TGTGCCAGCAGCCAAGAGTGGGGACGGCCTAACTATGGCTACACCTTC.